The 30 T cell receptor beta chains presented below share a single source sample, sequenced in a study of cytomegalovirus exposure and HLA in healthy donors. Sequencing was performed with immunoSEQ multiplex PCR; in TCRdb, only in-frame clones are kept and a portion is missing. Among 200,000 to 250,000 clones listed, around four fifths were seen once. The sample was PBMCs. The receptors come from a woman younger than 35 in good health and CMV-seronegative.

This clone was detected once. Distinct nucleotide sequences in the sample also encode this CDR3. The chain combines TRBV6-5 with TRBJ1-2; tentatively, D is TRBD1 (6 bases). The CDR3 has 13 residues. The V gene's germline CDR1 is MNHEY and CDR2 SVGAGI. V was shortened by 0 bases and J by 8 bases, with 10 bases between the two germline ends. CDR3 amino acids: CASSYSEGGGYTF. As DNA, the CDR3 is TGTGCCAGCAGTTACTCCGAAGGGGGAGGCTACACCTTC.

This chain links TRBV7-9 with TRBJ1-6; unclear D gene. Germline V gene data show CDR1 as SEHNR and CDR2 as FQNEAQ (reference sequence). CDR3 length equals 15 residues. V lost 1 base and J lost 9, with 13 bases in between. The CDR3 protein is CASSLVRQQGSPLHF. In nucleotides, the CDR3 is TGTGCCAGCAGCTTAGTCAGGCAACAAGGTTCACCCCTCCACTTT. The entire variable domain, with the rest obtained from reference TRBV7-9 and TRBJ1-6, is as follows: DTGVSQNPRHKITKRGQNVTFRCDPISEHNRLYWYRQTLGQGPEFLTYFQNEAQLEKSRLLSDRFSAERPKGSFSTLEIQRTEQGDSAMYLCASSLVRQQGSPLHFGNGTRLTVT.

This sequence joins TRBV2 and TRBJ1-5; 10 bases match TRBD1. Trimming took 6 bases from V and 4 from J; bases not matched to a gene: 3. The CDR3 is 14 amino acids. CDR1 is SNHLY, CDR2 FYNNEI, per germline. This CDR3 reads CASREDRGNQPQHF. CDR3 in DNA: TGTGCCAGCAGAGAGGACAGGGGGAATCAGCCCCAGCATTTT.

The J gene is TRBJ1-2, the V gene TRBV27, with a weak D call TRBD1 (5 bases). The germline V and J ends were trimmed by 3 bases and 0 bases, with 11 bases remaining between them. CDR3 size: 15 residues. Germline values: CDR1 MNHEY, CDR2 SMNVEV (reference sequence). The CDR3 spells CASSLEGQANYGYTF. CDR3 bases: TGTGCCAGCAGTTTGGAGGGGCAAGCTAACTATGGCTACACCTTC.

This clone appeared a single time. The chain has TRBV27 and TRBJ2-7, with D maybe TRBD1 (5 bases). Trimming shortened V by 5 bases and J by 7 bases, and 15 bases separated the two germline ends. This CDR3 has 13 amino acids. CDR1 and CDR2 (germline): MNHEY, SMNVEV (reference sequence). For the CDR3, the DNA is TGTGCCAGCAGTCTAACCCAGGGTGGGGAGCAGTACTTC. Its protein product is CASSLTQGGEQYF.

The V call is TRBV4-1, the J call TRBJ2-1, with D perhaps matching TRBD2 (6 bases). The CDR3 spans 16 residues. The germline V and J ends were trimmed by 6 bases and 4 bases, with 19 bases remaining between them. Germline CDR1 is MGHRA and CDR2 is YSYEKL. The CDR3 DNA reads TGCGCCAGCAGAACAGACCCCGGGACTCATTACAATGAGCAGTTCTTC. It specifies CASRTDPGTHYNEQFF.

V and J are TRBV6-1 and TRBJ1-5; D not certain. Germline V lookup: CDR1 MNHNS, CDR2 SASEGT. The CDR3 has 14 residues. The V end lost 3 bases, the J end lost 0 bases, and 6 bases lay between the germline ends. Here the CDR3 reads CASSEVVSNQPQHF. The DNA for the CDR3 is TGTGCCAGCAGTGAGGTCGTTAGCAATCAGCCCCAGCATTTT.

There are a few counts of this clone. The chain is built from TRBV6-1 and TRBJ2-7, with D unresolved. CDR3 size: 15 residues. Germline CDR1 reads MNHNS; CDR2 reads SASEGT. Deletions cut 0 bases from V and 3 bases from J, with 12 bases between. CDR3 sequence: CASSEAFLDLYEQYF. In nucleotides, the CDR3 is TGTGCCAGCAGTGAAGCCTTCCTGGATCTCTACGAGCAGTACTTC.

In this sample, this clone turned up once. The V and J genes are TRBV7-9 and TRBJ2-3; D is uncertain. Per the germline V gene, CDR1 is SEHNR and CDR2 is FQNEAQ (reference sequence). V dropped 5 bases and J dropped 2 bases, with 17 bases sitting between them. The CDR3 spans 16 residues. The CDR3, as DNA: TGTGCCAGCAGCCCACACTTCGGTCGGTCCACAGATACGCAGTATTTT. This translates into CASSPHFGRSTDTQYF.

This clone showed up just a few times. The rearrangement uses TRBV10-2 and TRBJ2-7; D possibly uses TRBD1 or TRBD2 (5 bases each). This CDR3 region has 14 residues. CDR1 is WSHSY, CDR2 SAAADI, per germline. V shed 6 bases and J shed 4 bases, with 16 bases lying between them. The CDR3 region has the DNA TGCGCCAGCAGACCGGGACCGGGAAAATACGAGCAGTACTTC. The encoded protein is CASRPGPGKYEQYF.

The V call is TRBV28, the J call TRBJ1-5, with D possibly matching TRBD1 (5 bases). V dropped 3 bases and J dropped 8 bases, with 20 bases sitting between them. Germline-derived CDR1 and CDR2 are MDHEN and SYDVKM. This CDR3 contains 16 residues. The CDR3 DNA is TGTGCCAGCAGTTTGGTCATTGGGGGAAGTAGTAAGCCCCAGCATTTT. It encodes CASSLVIGGSSKPQHF.

The chain joins TRBV25-1 to TRBJ2-1; 10 positions agree with TRBD2. The germline CDR1 and CDR2 sequences are MGHDK and SYGVNS. The CDR3 contains 16 residues. The trim removed 4 bases at V and 9 bases at J, leaving 12 bases unmatched. CDR3 region: CASSGLRSGRAREQFF. DNA of the CDR3: TGTGCCAGCAGTGGTTTACGGAGCGGGAGGGCCCGTGAGCAGTTCTTC.

The rearrangement joins TRBV2 to TRBJ2-3, with D unclear. The CDR3 runs 11 residues. V lost 3 bases, J lost 5 bases, and 3 bases lay in between. CDR1 is SNHLY and CDR2 is FYNNEI in the germline V gene. CDR3 amino acids: CASSDGDTQYF. The CDR3 DNA reads TGTGCCAGCAGTGACGGAGATACGCAGTATTTT.

This clone was observed once. This chain uses TRBV7-2 with TRBJ1-1; the D is unclear. V lost 5 bases, J lost 2 bases, and 21 bases lay in between. The CDR3 is 17 residues long. The V gene's germline CDR1 is SGHTA and CDR2 FQGNSA. In nucleotides, the CDR3 is TGTGCCAGCAGCGCGCCCGGGAACCTGCCCCTTAACACTGAAGCTTTCTTT. Protein: CASSAPGNLPLNTEAFF.

The gene calls are TRBV2 and TRBJ2-7; TRBD2 matches at 13 bases. The germline V gene encodes CDR1 SNHLY and CDR2 FYNNEI. J lost 5 bases, V lost 6 bases, and 7 bases had no gene match. The CDR3 has 15 residues. CDR3 residues: CASSPGTSGAHEQYF. In DNA form, the CDR3 reads TGTGCCAGCAGCCCCGGGACTAGCGGGGCGCACGAGCAGTACTTC.

V usage is TRBV5-1 and J usage is TRBJ1-6; 10 bases fit TRBD1. Trimming removed 3 bases from V and 7 bases from J; junction bases left unmatched: 4. There are 15 residues in the CDR3. Germline assignment: CDR1 SGHRS and CDR2 YFSETQ. CDR3 loop: CASSYRDRGNSPLHF. The DNA of the CDR3 is TGCGCCAGCAGCTACCGGGACAGGGGAAATTCACCCCTCCACTTT.

CDR3 in DNA: TGCGCCAGCAGCCCCGGTTGGGCCCGGAACACAGATACGCAGTATTTT. Translated: CASSPGWARNTDTQYF. The gene calls are TRBV5-1 and TRBJ2-3; no definite D call. This CDR3 contains 16 residues. V was cut by 4 bases and J by 2 bases, with 17 bases left in between. Germline assignment: CDR1 SGHRS and CDR2 YFSETQ.

The rearrangement links TRBV21-1 to TRBJ1-1; TRBD1 is the table's D call, not checked against the DNA. TRBV21-1 is a pseudogene segment. CDR3 size: 16 residues. CDR3 coding DNA: TGTGCCAGCAGCTCTCAGGGACAGGGGGCGAGGCCTGAAGCTTTCTTT. Translation: CASSSQGQGARPEAFF.

The V and J genes are TRBV2 and TRBJ1-2; the D is unclear. CDR3 length: 15 amino acids. V lost 0 bases and J 6 bases, leaving 14 bases between the germline ends. Germline V gene data show CDR1 as SNHLY and CDR2 as FYNNEI. CDR3 protein: CASSEAVAGLDGYTF. DNA for the CDR3: TGTGCCAGCAGTGAAGCTGTGGCGGGCCTGGATGGCTACACCTTC.

This clone has more than one count but fewer than ten. V and J are TRBV6-5 and TRBJ1-2; D gene unclear. The V gene lost 9 bases and the J gene lost 4 bases, with 15 bases spanning the gap. CDR3 length equals 13 residues. CDR1 and CDR2 (germline): MNHEY, SVGAGI. CDR3 protein: CASGMTPSYGYTF. In DNA form, the CDR3 reads TGTGCCAGTGGGATGACCCCTTCCTATGGCTACACCTTC.

This sequence joins TRBV14 and TRBJ2-3; possibly TRBD2 for D (6 bases). Germline V gives CDR1 SGHDN, CDR2 FVKESK. The CDR3 sequence is 15 residues long. The V gene lost 4 bases and the J gene lost 4 bases, with 15 bases spanning the gap. The CDR3 nucleotides read TGTGCCAGCAGCCCACGTCTAGCGTGGCCAGATACGCAGTATTTT. Its protein product is CASSPRLAWPDTQYF.

On this clone: The identical CDR3 is also encoded by other nucleotide sequences in the sample. This rearrangement joins TRBV28 to TRBJ2-5; 8 bases align to TRBD2. Germline CDR1 reads MDHEN; CDR2 reads SYDVKM. The CDR3 is made up of 15 amino acids. V lost 2 bases, J lost 1 base, and 3 bases stayed unmatched. The CDR3 loop reads CASSLTGGGQETQYF. CDR3 in DNA: TGTGCCAGCAGTTTAACCGGGGGGGGCCAAGAGACCCAGTACTTC.

V is TRBV5-3 and J is TRBJ1-4; maybe TRBD1 (5 bases). TRBV5-3 is classed as an ORF, of uncertain function. V was cut by 10 bases and J by 7 bases, with 17 bases left in between. This CDR3 comprises 13 residues. As DNA, the CDR3 is TGTGCCTGGGAGGGGAGGTCTCGTGAAAAACTGTTTTTT. The encoded protein is CAWEGRSREKLFF.

V usage is TRBV30 and J usage is TRBJ2-7; 7 bases match TRBD1. The V gene's germline CDR1 is GTSNPN and CDR2 SVGIG (reference sequence). The junction had 9 bases not matched to a gene; V was cut back by 5 bases and J by 5 bases. CDR3 length: 13 amino acids. The CDR3 coding sequence is TGTGCCTGGGGGGAAGGGGGCGACGACGAGCAGTACTTC. It encodes CAWGEGGDDEQYF.

This rearrangement joins TRBV18 to TRBJ1-4, with D tentatively TRBD1 (5 bases). V was cut by 8 bases and J by 7 bases, with 11 bases left in between. The CDR3 is 12 residues long. The germline CDR1 and CDR2 sequences are KGHSH and LQKENI. The CDR3 reads CASARGGEKLFF. The CDR3 bases are TGTGCCAGCGCACGGGGGGGTGAAAAACTGTTTTTT.

This clone has only one observation. The chain recombines TRBV29-1 with TRBJ1-1; D not resolved. The CDR3 is 13 residues long. Germline V gene sequence: CDR1 SQVTM, CDR2 ANQGSEA. V dropped 6 bases and J dropped 0 bases, with 11 bases sitting between them. CDR3 sequence: CSVANRLNTEAFF. In DNA, the CDR3 is TGCAGCGTCGCAAATAGATTGAACACTGAAGCTTTCTTT. Using reference TRBV29-1 and TRBJ1-1 for the parts outside the CDR3, the full variable domain is SAVISQKPSRDICQRGTSLTIQCQVDSQVTMMFWYRQQPGQSLTLIATANQGSEATYESGFVIDKFPISRPNLTFSTLTVSNMSPEDSSIYLCSVANRLNTEAFFGQGTRLTVV.

This rearrangement joins TRBV30 to TRBJ1-1; possibly TRBD1 for D (6 bases). The germline V and J ends were trimmed by 1 base and 8 bases, with 11 bases remaining between them. Germline V gene lookup returns CDR1 GTSNPN and CDR2 SVGIG (reference sequence). The CDR3 length is 12 residues. CDR3 residues: CAWSASGTEAFF. The CDR3 nucleotides read TGTGCCTGGAGTGCATCCGGGACAGAAGCTTTCTTT. The whole variable domain, filled in from reference TRBV30 and TRBJ1-1, reads SQTIHQWPATLVQPVGSPLSLECTVEGTSNPNLYWYRQAAGRGLQLLFYSVGIGQISSEVPQNLSASRPQDRQFILSSKKLLLSDSGFYLCAWSASGTEAFFGQGTRLTVV.

The rearrangement links TRBV30 to TRBJ2-2; D gene unclear. The germline gives CDR1 GTSNPN, CDR2 SVGIG (reference sequence). V was shortened by 1 base and J by 4 bases, with 4 bases between the two germline ends. The length of the CDR3 is 12 residues. The CDR3 is CAWSGSTGELFF. CDR3 sequence (DNA): TGTGCCTGGAGTGGGTCCACCGGGGAGCTGTTTTTT.

This chain links TRBV27 with TRBJ1-4; D not resolved. The germline V gene has CDR1 MNHEY and CDR2 SMNVEV (reference sequence). The CDR3 consists of 15 residues. V lost 2 bases to trimming and J lost 6 bases, with 13 bases between them. The CDR3 sequence: CASSLIRDGDEKLFF. Here the CDR3 DNA reads TGTGCCAGCAGTTTAATAAGGGATGGGGATGAAAAACTGTTTTTT.

The chain links TRBV11-2 to TRBJ2-1, with D possibly TRBD1 on 5 matching bases. The V and J ends lost 7 bases and 0 bases respectively, with 13 bases between them. This CDR3 region has 15 residues. In germline, CDR1 is SGHAT, CDR2 FQNNGV. The CDR3 DNA follows: TGTGCCAGCACTCGCTTTGACAGCTCCTACAATGAGCAGTTCTTC. This gives the protein CASTRFDSSYNEQFF.